In this sample, the clone carrying this T cell receptor (beta chain) turned up many times. The target antigen is unknown. These data originate in a study of early T cells in non-severe SARS-CoV-2 infection. The wider study: Sequencing input comprised bulk RNA from unsorted whole blood; chain pairing was not available. Study-wide findings and caveats: VDJdb-based matching was biased toward anti-spike CD8 responses and missed private and CD4 specificities.

Unique molecular identifiers were added to individual cDNA molecules. Using its own MiXCR run on the 5' RACE reads, TCRdb lists one record per CDR3 protein. The sample lists tens of thousands of distinct CDR3 sequences; around 12% were seen once. The CDR3 is 13 residues long. The V gene's germline CDR1 is DFQATT and CDR2 SNEGSKA (reference sequence). V trimming: 6 bases; J trimming: 6 bases; junction bases outside the gene matches: 6. Sequencing input: whole blood. The sequence derives from an adult who was a healthcare worker with PCR-confirmed SARS-CoV-2 infection or an uninfected control (not recorded which). The chain joins TRBV20-1 to TRBJ1-5, with 9 positions matching TRBD1. CDR3 amino acids: CSAETGGVQPQHF. In DNA, the CDR3 is TGCAGTGCGGAAACAGGGGGCGTTCAGCCCCAGCATTTT.